This T cell receptor (beta chain) stems from a study of TIL therapy for anti-PD-1-resistant metastatic lung cancer (dated by TCRdb to about 2021). About the study as a whole: Tumors were harvested before any PD-1/PD-L1 blockade; patients then received nivolumab, and those progressing received lymphodepletion, expanded TIL infusion and IL-2. Among the enrolled patients, the median age was approximately 49 years (range about 38-75), and the median tumor PD-L1 proportion score was under 6.5%. Most of the cohort had lung adenocarcinoma, several tumors were EGFR-mutant and two were ALK-rearranged, and half of the patients were current or former smokers. A median non-synonymous tumor mutation burden of under 1.9 mutations per megabase was determined across the cohort by whole-exome sequencing. T cell receptor beta sequencing of tumor and peripheral blood served to follow clonotypes across the tumor, the expanded TIL product, and serial blood samples. Beyond this particular receptor, the publication reports: The study protocol defined all tumor marker inferences as exploratory. Because the cohort was highly selected, with more treatment-naive, never-smoker and oncogene-addicted patients than is typical, generalizability is limited. The baseline peripheral repertoire was partially replaced by infused TIL clonotypes, which then decayed over months, and persistence showed no apparent association with response.

The germline V gene sets CDR1 to MDHEN and CDR2 to SYDVKM. From V the trimming removes 7 bases and from J it removes 8 bases, while the gene matches leave 14 bases of the junction unaccounted for. The CDR3 goes from the cysteine to the phenylalanine over 14 residues. Solely the CDR3 DNA is kept, with 42 bases framed from the first base. Sample time point, as interpreted from the label and publication: pre-treatment sample, taken before nivolumab and TIL therapy. Adults with stage 4 NSCLC were enrolled in a dual-center phase I trial from late 2017 to early 2020. Samples came from a single-arm, open-label phase I trial of tumor-infiltrating lymphocyte therapy with nivolumab in advanced non-small cell lung cancer. Blood mononuclear cells from EDTA tubes were isolated by Ficoll gradient, snap-frozen as pellets, and DNA was extracted with a Qiagen mini-prep kit. TCR beta CDR3 regions were amplified from genomic DNA with the immunoSEQ v3 hsTCRB kit using bias-controlled multiplex PCR. The TCR libraries were sequenced on an Illumina NextSeq 500 to about 2.1 million read pairs for survey level or roughly 4.5-6.5 million read pairs for deep level. Turning to the authors' computational methods: Clonality was reported by immunoSEQ Analyzer software, which also assigned V, D and J genes and filtered out non-productive sequences. Repertoires of infused TIL and blood were compared using productive Simpson clonality and the Morisita overlap index of productive TRB rearrangements. Absolute clonotype counts in blood were estimated as lymphocyte count times CD3+ fraction times the clone's productive frequency. TCRdb took over this immuneACCESS table, retaining in-frame rearrangements with V and J assigned. Such tables are incomplete; in checked studies, under half of the missing clones stem from an unresolved V gene, and the remainder is unexplained. The DNA gave D and trimming, while V, J and clone size come from that table. A total of about 53,000 clones appear in this sample, around 70% of them only once. The ten largest clones add up to about 1.8% of the sample.

About this clone itself: What antigen it recognizes has not been identified. No much larger clonotype is one base removed from it; base qualities were not supplied.

The chain was built from TRBV28 and TRBJ2-7, with 7 bases matching TRBD2. The clonotype was recovered from a person between 25 and 80 years old with non-small cell lung cancer. The material sequenced was blood, taken at baseline. The CDR3 protein: CASKAGANLVQQYF. The DNA reads TGTGCCAGCAAGGCGGGAGCTAATTTAGTCCAGCAGTACTTC.